The 9 T cell receptor beta chains listed next were all sequenced from one sample in a study of shared clonotypes between healthy human individuals. The repertoire was sequenced with immunoSEQ multiplex PCR; TCRdb's copy has only in-frame clones and lacks some. The table lists some 1 million clones, under 80% of them singletons, with over 1.3% in the top ten. The sample taken for sequencing was memory CD4+ T cells sorted from blood. Subset noted: CD45RA-negative fraction. The receptors here all came from a young man in good health.

With regard to this clone: The same CDR3 can be traced to other DNA sequences in this sample. The chain recombines TRBV5-1 with TRBJ1-5; no clear D. The V end was cut by 3 bases, the J end by 1 base, with 11 bases between. Per germline, CDR1 SGHRS and CDR2 YFSETQ. The CDR3 loop spans 15 amino acids. The CDR3 loop reads CASSSESGSNQPQHF. The CDR3, as DNA: TGCGCCAGCAGCTCCGAATCCGGAAGCAATCAGCCCCAGCATTTT.

The chain carries TRBV28 and TRBJ2-4; TRBD2 matches 8 bases. V shed 3 bases and J 9 bases; nucleotides not matched to a gene: 4. This CDR3 contains 13 residues. The V gene's germline CDR1 is MDHEN and CDR2 SYDVKM. The CDR3 DNA reads as TGTGCCAGCAGTTTTCTGGCGGGGGGCATTCAGTACTTC. This codes for CASSFLAGGIQYF.

This chain uses TRBV6-5 with TRBJ1-6; possibly TRBD1 for D (5 bases). Germline values: CDR1 MNHEY, CDR2 SVGAGI. Trimming shortened V by 6 bases and J by 8 bases, and 8 bases separated the two germline ends. The CDR3 has 12 residues. The CDR3, as DNA: TGTGCCAGCAGGGTCAGGGATTCACCCCTCCACTTT. This sequence encodes CASRVRDSPLHF.

The chain recombines TRBV7-2 with TRBJ2-1, with 14 bases identical to TRBD2. This CDR3 has 15 amino acids. Germline CDR1 SGHTA, CDR2 FQGNSA. J lost 8 bases, V lost 1 base, and 1 base had no gene match. CDR3 DNA: TGTGCCAGCAGCTTAGGACTAGCGGGAGGGTATGAGCAGTTCTTC. Its translation: CASSLGLAGGYEQFF.

The CDR3 nucleotides read TGTGCCAGCAGCAGCCTACCAGGGGTTGGGACAGATACGCAGTATTTT. Its translation: CASSSLPGVGTDTQYF. V usage is TRBV7-2 and J usage is TRBJ2-3; weak D call: TRBD1 (6 bases). V shed 5 bases and J shed 3 bases, with 18 bases lying between them. CDR1 is SGHTA, CDR2 FQGNSA, per germline. This CDR3 is built from 16 residues.

This chain connects TRBV5-1 to TRBJ2-2, with a possible D match to TRBD1 (7 bases). Trimming removed 5 bases from V and 6 bases from J, with 26 bases in between. The CDR3 sequence is 18 residues long. CDR1 and CDR2 from the germline V gene are SGHRS and YFSETQ. The CDR3 nucleotides read TGCGCCAGCAGTTTGACCCTACAGGGGAGGAAGGATGCCGGGGAGCTGTTTTTT. This gives the protein CASSLTLQGRKDAGELFF.

The V gene is TRBV6-5, the J gene TRBJ2-3; 7 bases map to TRBD2. CDR1 and CDR2 (germline): MNHEY, SVGAGI. This CDR3 spans 16 amino acids. Trimming at V came to 4 bases and at J to 2 bases, leaving 9 bases not matched to a gene. CDR3 in DNA: TGTGCCAGCAGTTGGCTAGCGGAGCTAGCCACAGATACGCAGTATTTT. Translated, it gives CASSWLAELATDTQYF.

The genes are TRBV5-1 and TRBJ2-3; TRBD2 is a possible D gene (5 bases). Germline values: CDR1 SGHRS, CDR2 YFSETQ. The V end lost 5 bases, the J end lost 3 bases, and 13 bases lay between the germline ends. CDR3 length: 14 amino acids. The CDR3 loop is CASRLGSQTDTQYF. The CDR3, as DNA: TGCGCCAGCAGACTAGGCAGCCAAACAGATACGCAGTATTTT.

J is TRBJ2-4 and V is TRBV28, with D maybe TRBD1 (6 bases). From germline, CDR1 is MDHEN and CDR2 SYDVKM. This CDR3 region has 14 residues. The V gene lost 2 bases and the J gene lost 3 bases, with 8 bases spanning the gap. This CDR3 is CASSLADSKNIQYF. The CDR3, as DNA: TGTGCCAGCAGTTTAGCGGACAGCAAAAACATTCAGTACTTC.